The TCR beta chain under discussion was sequenced for a study of blood T cell repertoires in COVID-19. The CDR3 is made up of 16 amino acids. Germline lookup yields CDR1 KGHSH and CDR2 LQKENI. V trimming: 1 base; J trimming: 2 bases; junction bases outside the gene matches: 4. Only in-frame clones appear in the TCRdb table, and some are missing; sequencing was by immunoSEQ multiplex PCR. The repertoire includes a few hundred thousand clones, 80% to 90% of them detected once, and about 1.3% sits in the top ten. Sequencing was performed on PBMCs or T cells enriched from blood (not recorded which). The clonotype originates from a man younger than 45 who had recovered from COVID-19. This chain uses TRBV18 with TRBJ1-3; TRBD1 matches at 8 bases. This chain's CDR3 is CASSPLDRVAGNTIYF. The CDR3 coding sequence is TGTGCCAGCTCACCACTGGACAGGGTTGCTGGAAACACCATATATTTT.